One sample yielded the 21 T cell receptor beta chains listed below, sequenced in a study of blood T cell repertoires in COVID-19. Repertoires were generated with immunoSEQ multiplex PCR, while TCRdb's copy carries only in-frame clones and drops some. The sample contains about 180,000 clones, roughly 80% of which appear only once. Sequenced input: PBMCs or T cells enriched from blood (not recorded which). These receptors were obtained from a woman aged 45-59 years who had recovered from COVID-19.

This clone was observed once. The chain links TRBV5-4 to TRBJ2-3, with a tentative D call TRBD1 (5 bases). V was pared by 4 bases and J by 0 bases, with 12 bases between. The CDR3 sequence is 15 residues long. The germline CDR1 and CDR2 sequences are SGHNT and YYREEE (reference sequence). The CDR3 loop reads CASSLDKTSTDTQYF. In DNA form, the CDR3 reads TGTGCCAGCAGCCTGGACAAGACTAGCACAGATACGCAGTATTTT.

This clone was found many times. The J gene is TRBJ2-7, the V gene TRBV4-2; no definite D call. Between the trimmed V and J ends, which lost 0 bases and 6 bases, there was a span of 12 bases. Germline V gives CDR1 LGHNA, CDR2 YNFKEQ. The CDR3 sequence is 14 residues long. The CDR3 bases are TGTGCCAGCAGCCAAGATTGGCCCGCAGGCGAGCAGTACTTC. Encoded protein: CASSQDWPAGEQYF.

The V call is TRBV28, the J call TRBJ2-7, with unresolved D. CDR3 length equals 13 residues. V gave up 1 base and J gave up 2 bases, with 6 bases separating them. Germline V gene sequence: CDR1 MDHEN, CDR2 SYDVKM. Written as DNA, the CDR3 is TGTGCCAGCAGTTTATTAACAGCCTACGAGCAGTACTTC. It codes for CASSLLTAYEQYF.

The chain uses TRBV6-5 and TRBJ1-4; no clear D gene. CDR1 is MNHEY and CDR2 is SVGAGI in the germline V gene. The length of the CDR3 is 13 residues. V lost 7 bases and J lost 5, with 11 bases in between. For the CDR3, the DNA is TGTGCCAGCATTAACAGTGTGAATGAAAAACTGTTTTTT. Its protein is CASINSVNEKLFF.

The chain uses TRBV25-1 and TRBJ1-5; no reliable D call. The CDR3 extends over 13 amino acids. Trimming left V 2 bases short and J 4 bases short, with 6 bases between. In germline, CDR1 is MGHDK, CDR2 SYGVNS. Written as DNA, the CDR3 is TGTGCCAGCAGTGAAGGAGGGAATCAGCCCCAGCATTTT. This sequence encodes CASSEGGNQPQHF. The full variable domain, with the rest looked up from reference TRBV25-1 and TRBJ1-5, is EADIYQTPRYLVIGTGKKITLECSQTMGHDKMYWYQQDPGMELHLIHYSYGVNSTEKGDLSSESTVSRIRTEHFPLTLESARPSHTSQYLCASSEGGNQPQHFGDGTRLSIL.

The rearrangement uses TRBV6-5 and TRBJ2-1; D unresolved. Germline-derived CDR1 and CDR2 are MNHEY and SVGAGI. The CDR3 sequence is 15 residues long. Trimming took 6 bases from V and 2 from J, leaving 14 bases between them. The CDR3 sequence is CASRLEWRPYNEQFF. The CDR3 coding sequence is TGTGCCAGCAGGCTTGAGTGGCGGCCCTACAATGAGCAGTTCTTC.

This chain joins TRBV2 and TRBJ2-3; a weak D match, TRBD2 (6 bases). The CDR3 contains 14 residues. The V gene's germline CDR1 is SNHLY and CDR2 FYNNEI. Trimming shortened V by 10 bases and J by 0 bases, and 14 bases separated the two germline ends. The CDR3 DNA reads as TGTGCCACCACCCGGGGGATAAGCACAGATACGCAGTATTTT. Its translation: CATTRGISTDTQYF.

The J gene is TRBJ1-1, the V gene TRBV5-1, with TRBD1 identical over 7 bases. The V segment lost 3 bases and the J segment 4 bases; nucleotides outside the gene matches: 9. The CDR3 loop spans 15 amino acids. Germline CDR1 SGHRS, CDR2 YFSETQ. The CDR3 nucleotides are TGCGCCAGCAGCTCGAGGGGGCGCGAGTCCACTGAAGCTTTCTTT. Protein product: CASSSRGRESTEAFF.

The chain combines TRBV29-1 with TRBJ1-2; the match to TRBD1 covers 8 bases. Germline assignment: CDR1 SQVTM and CDR2 ANQGSEA. J gave up 4 bases and V 6 bases, and 10 bases lay outside the gene matches. The CDR3 spans 14 residues. This CDR3 reads CSVGGQVTTYGYTF. DNA of the CDR3: TGCAGCGTCGGGGGACAGGTGACGACCTATGGCTACACCTTC.

The chain couples TRBV6-5 to TRBJ1-5; 9 positions match TRBD1. Germline assignment: CDR1 MNHEY and CDR2 SVGAGI. The trim removed 5 bases at V and 6 bases at J, leaving 8 bases unmatched. The CDR3 contains 15 residues. CDR3 sequence (DNA): TGTGCCAGCAGTCGCGGAACAGGGGGCTCTCAGCCCCAGCATTTT. Residues: CASSRGTGGSQPQHF.

The V call is TRBV19, the J call TRBJ1-1; D gene ambiguous. The V end was cut by 4 bases, the J end by 0 bases, with 12 bases between. Germline V lookup: CDR1 LNHDA, CDR2 SQIVND (reference sequence). The length of the CDR3 is 15 residues. In DNA form, the CDR3 reads TGTGCCAGTAGTACAGGACTTATACTGAACACTGAAGCTTTCTTT. It encodes CASSTGLILNTEAFF.

CDR3 residues: CASSPRDTQETQYF. The DNA of the CDR3 is TGTGCCAGCTCTCCTCGGGACACACAAGAGACCCAGTACTTC. The rearrangement uses TRBV18 and TRBJ2-5; D may be TRBD1 (6 bases). Germline values: CDR1 KGHSH, CDR2 LQKENI. The CDR3 totals 14 residues. V was trimmed by 6 bases and J by 2 bases, leaving 13 bases between them.

The count of this clone is one. J is TRBJ2-7 and V is TRBV4-1, with TRBD2 matching 10 bases. Looked up from germline, CDR1 is MGHRA and CDR2 is YSYEKL. This CDR3 is built from 15 residues. V lost 0 bases to trimming and J lost 7 bases; unmatched junction nucleotides: 6. Written as DNA, the CDR3 is TGCGCCAGCAGCCAAGATTCACTAGCGGGATTTGAGCAGTACTTC. This codes for CASSQDSLAGFEQYF.

The J gene is TRBJ2-1, the V gene TRBV6-5; D gene ambiguous. V was shortened by 6 bases and J by 0 bases, with 9 bases between the two germline ends. Germline CDR1 MNHEY, CDR2 SVGAGI. The CDR3 loop spans 14 amino acids. The DNA for the CDR3 is TGTGCCAGCAGGAGACTCGCCTCCTACAATGAGCAGTTCTTC. Translated, it gives CASRRLASYNEQFF.

The chain uses TRBV5-4 and TRBJ2-1; 13 bases agree with TRBD2. The germline V gene encodes CDR1 SGHNT and CDR2 YYREEE (reference sequence). V lost 4 bases and J lost 9; bases outside the gene matches: 10. The CDR3 has 16 residues. CDR3 coding DNA: TGTGCCAGCAGCCCGCCTACTAGCGGGAGGGCCGGTGAGCAGTTCTTC. The encoded protein is CASSPPTSGRAGEQFF.

This clone was seen once. The DNA for the CDR3 is TGTGCCAGCAGCCAATCAAATCGGAATGAGCAGTTCTTC. This codes for CASSQSNRNEQFF. This sequence joins TRBV11-3 and TRBJ2-1; no clear D gene. The CDR3 is 13 amino acids. Germline CDR1 and CDR2: SGHNT and YENEEA. Trimming took off 5 bases at V and 7 bases at J, with 12 bases between the two ends.

V is TRBV15 and J is TRBJ2-7, with 8 bases fitting TRBD2. Germline-derived CDR1 and CDR2 are LNHNV and YYDKDF (reference sequence). Trimming cost V 0 bases and J 3 bases; bases outside gene matches: 4. The CDR3 covers 15 residues. DNA of the CDR3: TGTGCCACCAGCAGAGATTCAGCGGGGGTCTACGAGCAGTACTTC. It codes for CATSRDSAGVYEQYF.

This clone showed up just once. V gene TRBV5-1 combines with J gene TRBJ1-3; TRBD1 matches at 9 bases. Germline assignment: CDR1 SGHRS and CDR2 YFSETQ. CDR3 length equals 18 residues. The ends lost 2 bases at V and 3 bases at J; junction bases unmatched: 12. The CDR3 nucleotides read TGCGCCAGCAGCTTATACCGCCCGGGACAGGGAATTGGAAACACCATATATTTT. Its protein is CASSLYRPGQGIGNTIYF.

V is TRBV6-2 or TRBV6-3 and J is TRBJ2-4, with 7 bases matching TRBD1. With 5 bases clipped from V and 7 bases from J, the junction kept 2 bases outside the gene matches. The CDR3 spans 12 residues. Germline CDR1 reads MNHEY; CDR2 reads SVGEGT. The CDR3 reads CASSTGVNIQYF. The DNA of the CDR3 is TGTGCCAGCAGTACAGGGGTTAACATTCAGTACTTC.

In its sample, this clone was seen once. The V gene is TRBV7-2, the J gene TRBJ2-7; D remains ambiguous. Looked up from germline, CDR1 is SGHTA and CDR2 is FQGNSA. The CDR3 sequence is 12 residues long. V was pared by 6 bases and J by 1 base, with 7 bases between. The CDR3 nucleotides read TGTGCCAGCAGTTTCCTGTCCTACGAGCAGTACTTC. Residues: CASSFLSYEQYF.

This chain uses TRBV19 with TRBJ2-7, with 11 bases identical to TRBD2. This CDR3 region has 14 residues. CDR1 is LNHDA and CDR2 is SQIVND in the germline V gene (reference sequence). Losses at the gene ends were 5 bases for V and 8 bases for J; bases not matched to a gene: 8. The CDR3 sequence: CASSSTGTSGKQYF. CDR3 DNA sequence: TGTGCCAGTAGTTCCACCGGGACTAGCGGAAAGCAGTACTTC.